This TCR beta chain emerged from a study of blood T cell repertoires in COVID-19. Looking at the study overall: Samples came from the United States, Italy and Spain, spanning acute and convalescent COVID-19. T cells, B-cell-depleted T cells, or PBMCs supplied cDNA or gDNA.

Germline-derived CDR1 and CDR2 are ENHRY and SYGVKD. Trimming took 5 bases from V and 4 from J, leaving 14 bases between them. This CDR3 is built from 14 residues. In the original analysis: Amplified reference gene primers provided the basis for estimating nucleated cell counts. Assay: immunoSEQ multiplex PCR; the TCRdb copy retains only in-frame clones and omits some. Clone size and V and J calls were adopted from that table, with D and trimming inferred from the DNA. The table lists hundreds of thousands of clones, approximately 88% of them singletons, with around 0.8% in the top ten. The chain links TRBV10-3 to TRBJ2-5, with D possibly being TRBD2 (5 bases). The sequence was obtained from a woman aged 25 to 39 with acute or convalescent COVID-19. Sequenced sample: peripheral blood. The DNA of the CDR3 is TGTGCCATCAGTTCCCCTGTGGCGGGAGAGACCCAGTACTTC. Residues: CAISSPVAGETQYF.